This T cell receptor beta chain stems from a study of T cell repertoires in aging, cancer and after chemotherapy. Study context: Chronic lymphocytic leukemia patients on fludarabine- or bendamustine-based regimens gave paired samples before and after chemotherapy.

By its share, this clonotype is medium-sized (0.01 to 0.1%). Rearranged V-D-J TRB sequences were amplified with a mixed TRB-A/B primer pool. TCRdb re-called the multiplex PCR reads through MiXCR, storing one row per CDR3 protein. Seen here are 10,000 to 15,000 distinct CDR3 sequences, approximately 28% observed once, and the top ten hold roughly 8.8%. Amplification of TCR beta used genomic DNA extracted from peripheral blood. Germline CDR1 reads SQVTM; CDR2 reads ANQGSEA. This CDR3 contains 12 residues. After removal of 6 bases from V and 5 bases from J, the junction contained 5 bases not matched to a gene.

This receptor was identified in a human donor with a blood cancer. Material for sequencing was blood. The chain joins TRBV29-1 to TRBJ1-1, with 8 bases lining up with TRBD1. Written as DNA, the CDR3 is TGCAGCGTCGGACAGGGTCTTACTGAAGCTTTCTTT. Encoded protein: CSVGQGLTEAFF.